These 2 T cell receptor beta chains originate from one sample sequenced in a study of OX40 agonist ivuxolimab in advanced cancers. Library preparation used the immunoSEQ multiplex PCR assay. TCRdb stores this immuneACCESS table with in-frame sequences only. Part of the clones is absent; in the studies checked, under half of the shortfall reflects unresolved V genes, and no reason is known for the rest. Across this sample there are roughly 70,000 clones, with over 80% seen only once. The top ten clonotypes cover about 2.7% of the sample. Source: CD4+ or CD8+ T cells sorted from blood, taken in a trial of the OX40 agonist ivuxolimab. All receptors come from an adult with an advanced solid tumor such as melanoma, head and neck, liver or kidney cancer.

This clone was counted between two and nine times. The chain carries TRBV5-1 and TRBJ2-1; 7 bases line up with TRBD2. The ends lost 4 bases at V and 3 bases at J; junction bases unmatched: 13. CDR1 SGHRS and CDR2 YFSETQ come from the germline V gene. The CDR3 is made up of 17 amino acids. The CDR3 loop is CASSGRVSGSGYNEQFF. The CDR3 DNA is TGCGCCAGCAGCGGAAGAGTTAGCGGGTCCGGCTACAATGAGCAGTTCTTC.

V usage is TRBV2 and J usage is TRBJ1-6; TRBD1 agrees at 7 bases. V trimming: 6 bases; J trimming: 8 bases; junction bases outside the gene matches: 4. The CDR3 extends over 13 amino acids. CDR1 is SNHLY and CDR2 is FYNNEI in the germline V gene. CDR3 DNA: TGTGCCAGCAGAGGACAGGCGGATTCACCCCTCCACTTT. Translation gives CASRGQADSPLHF.